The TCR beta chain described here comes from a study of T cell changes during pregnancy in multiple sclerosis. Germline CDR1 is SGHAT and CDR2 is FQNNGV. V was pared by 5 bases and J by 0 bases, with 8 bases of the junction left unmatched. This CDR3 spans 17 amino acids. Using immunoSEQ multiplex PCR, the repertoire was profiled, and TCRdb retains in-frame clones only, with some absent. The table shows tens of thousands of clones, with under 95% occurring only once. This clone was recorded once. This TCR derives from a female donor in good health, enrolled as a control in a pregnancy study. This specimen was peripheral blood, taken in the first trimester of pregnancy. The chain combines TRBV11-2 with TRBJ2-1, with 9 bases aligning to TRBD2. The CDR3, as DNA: TGTGCCAGCAGCCATACGGGCGGGGGGGCCTCCTACAATGAGCAGTTCTTC. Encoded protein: CASSHTGGGASYNEQFF.